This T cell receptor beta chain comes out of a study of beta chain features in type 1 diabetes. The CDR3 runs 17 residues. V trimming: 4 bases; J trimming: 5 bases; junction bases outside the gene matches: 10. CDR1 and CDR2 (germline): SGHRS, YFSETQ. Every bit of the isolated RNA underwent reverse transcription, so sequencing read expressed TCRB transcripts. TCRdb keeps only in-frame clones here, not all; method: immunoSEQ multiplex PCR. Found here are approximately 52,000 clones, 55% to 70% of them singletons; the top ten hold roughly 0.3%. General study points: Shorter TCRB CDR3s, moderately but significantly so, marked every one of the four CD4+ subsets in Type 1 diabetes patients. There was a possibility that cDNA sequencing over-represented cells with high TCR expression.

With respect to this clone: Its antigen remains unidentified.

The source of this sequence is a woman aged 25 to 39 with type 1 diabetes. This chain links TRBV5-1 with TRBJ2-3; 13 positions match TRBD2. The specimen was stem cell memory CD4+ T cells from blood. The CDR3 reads CASSPGLAGSSLDTQYF. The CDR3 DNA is TGCGCCAGCAGCCCGGGACTAGCGGGAAGTTCGCTAGATACGCAGTATTTT.